The clone carrying this T cell receptor beta chain was counted only a few times. Its antigen is still unknown. The data were obtained in a study of CD8+ T cells in alopecia areata. Regarding the study as a whole: In lesional scalp, particularly from alopecia totalis/universalis, clonality was higher than in normal scalp. Uncertainty remains about how baseline CD8+ expansion links to response, with one nonresponder. Mice gave a clearer picture of TCR sharing than patients did, possibly for HLA-related reasons.

cDNA serving as the sequencing template came from extracted, reverse transcribed RNA. Sequencing used immunoSEQ multiplex PCR; TCRdb keeps in-frame clones, though not all of them. The table lists roughly 120,000 clones, 58% of them singletons, with nearly 30% in the top ten. This CDR3 spans 13 amino acids. V shed 1 base, J shed 8 bases, and the junction held 7 bases outside the gene matches. Germline loops: CDR1 SQVTM, CDR2 ANQGSEA. Treatment given: oral pan-JAK inhibitor, 5-10 mg twice daily. This sequence was found in a human donor with alopecia areata. The material was CD8+ T cells sorted from blood, obtained at week 4, from a patient treated with tofacitinib. The rearrangement joins TRBV29-1 to TRBJ1-2; TRBD1 matches 7 bases. The CDR3 reads CSVEAMTGNGYTF. The DNA of the CDR3 is TGCAGCGTTGAAGCTATGACAGGGAACGGCTACACCTTC.